This T cell receptor beta chain was sequenced during a study of cytomegalovirus exposure and HLA in healthy donors. Nominal health characterized the donors when sampled, though unrecorded immune exposures were likely. A word on this clone: Its antigen is still unknown.

Primers included in the PCR were 60 Vbeta and 13 Jbeta primers. Profiled with immunoSEQ multiplex PCR; TCRdb holds only in-frame clones, not every one. The table has under 100,000 clones, 10% seen once; the top ten hold about 25%. CDR1 and CDR2 from the germline V gene are SGHRS and YFSETQ. With V trimmed by 0 bases and J by 2 bases, 2 bases remained unmatched. The CDR3 is 14 residues long. Findings of the study overall: Upon later analysis, TCR association rates were observed to vary by HLA locus, being highest for DRB1 and lowest for HLA-C. Judged likely to be a sequencing artifact was a cluster of highly shared sequence variants.

V is TRBV5-1 and J is TRBJ2-7; 7 positions agree with TRBD1. The origin of this receptor is a man aged 55 to 70 in good health and CMV-seropositive. Sequenced: PBMCs. DNA for the CDR3: TGCGCCAGCAGCTTGGGACAGGGAGCCTACGAGCAGTACTTC. As protein: CASSLGQGAYEQYF.